What follows are 23 T cell receptor beta chains derived from one specimen sequenced in a study of T cell repertoires in cytomegalovirus infection. A single record per CDR3 protein comes from TCRdb applying MiXCR to the reads. Here the sample spans around 770,000 distinct CDR3 sequences, roughly 29% being singletons. For these receptors, no antigen is known. The material was cultured CD8+ T cells from PBMCs, obtained from culture after CMV antigen stimulation. These receptors came from a human donor in good health (CMV status not recorded). Some clones in this sample may be carry-over from other donors' samples.

This clonotype appeared a few times. This chain connects TRBV5-4 to TRBJ1-1; tentative D call: TRBD1 (5 bases). The CDR3 runs to 14 residues. The V gene lost 6 bases and the J gene lost 3 bases, with 15 bases spanning the gap. Germline V gene lookup returns CDR1 SGHNT and CDR2 YYREEE (reference sequence). CDR3 DNA sequence: TGTGCCAGCACCCCGGGGGGGGATTACACTGAAGCTTTCTTT. This gives the protein CASTPGGDYTEAFF.

This clonotype turned up a few times. The chain joins TRBV7-8 to TRBJ2-5; 8 bases match TRBD2. Trimming at V came to 8 bases and at J to 0 bases, leaving 8 bases not matched to a gene. The CDR3 extends over 15 amino acids. CDR1 and CDR2 (germline): SGHVS, FQNEAQ. CDR3 sequence reads: CASPGGDMYQETQYF. DNA for the CDR3: TGTGCCAGCCCGGGGGGGGATATGTACCAAGAGACCCAGTACTTC.

A few counts support this clonotype. V gene TRBV7-6 combines with J gene TRBJ2-2; D gene unclear. Per the germline V gene, CDR1 is SGHVS and CDR2 is FNYEAQ. The CDR3 covers 13 residues. V was pared by 7 bases and J by 5 bases, with 11 bases between. CDR3 DNA sequence: TGTGCCAGCACCCTAGACTTGACCGGGGAGCTGTTTTTT. It translates to CASTLDLTGELFF.

The rearrangement joins TRBV4-1 to TRBJ1-5, with unresolved D. The CDR3 is 15 residues long. Trimming pared 2 bases from V and 0 bases from J, leaving 8 bases between. Germline V CDR1 and CDR2: MGHRA, YSYEKL. The CDR3 protein is CASSQRGLSNQPQHF. CDR3 DNA: TGCGCCAGCAGCCAAAGAGGGCTTAGCAATCAGCCCCAGCATTTT.

The chain links TRBV20-1 to TRBJ2-2, with a possible D match to TRBD1 (6 bases). V dropped 0 bases and J dropped 9 bases, with 14 bases sitting between them. In germline, CDR1 is DFQATT, CDR2 SNEGSKA (reference sequence). This CDR3 comprises 14 residues. CDR3 nucleotide sequence: TGCAGTGCTAGAGATCCGGACAGCTACCGGGAGCTGTTTTTT. Amino acids: CSARDPDSYRELFF.

This clonotype has more than one count but fewer than ten. The chain employs TRBV6-1 and TRBJ2-2, with a tentative D call TRBD2 (6 bases). V gave up 4 bases and J gave up 2 bases, with 14 bases separating them. Looked up from germline, CDR1 is MNHNS and CDR2 is SASEGT. This CDR3 has 16 amino acids. The chain's CDR3 is CASSVPGDSNTGELFF. CDR3 nucleotides: TGTGCCAGCAGTGTCCCGGGGGACTCAAACACCGGGGAGCTGTTTTTT.

Points on this clonotype: Sequence at one end of the junction differs from germline and may be a read error. The chain combines TRBV12-3 or TRBV12-4 with TRBJ2-6; no clear D gene. This CDR3 has 15 residues. The CDR3 sequence: CASSPGKSGPNVLTF. For the CDR3, the DNA is TGTGCCAGCAGTCCTGGAAAGTCTGGGCCCAACGTCCTGACTTTC.

A few counts support this clonotype. This rearrangement joins TRBV7-9 to TRBJ2-3; no clear D. The CDR3 loop spans 10 amino acids. In germline, CDR1 is SEHNR, CDR2 FQNEAQ (reference sequence). Trimming took off 8 bases at V and 2 bases at J, with 2 bases between the two ends. The CDR3 DNA reads TGTGCCAGCGACACAGATACGCAGTATTTT. Residues: CASDTDTQYF.

The CDR3 reads CAVLLAGAGGGQYF. DNA of the CDR3: TGTGCCGTGCTCCTAGCGGGGGCCGGGGGGGGGCAGTATTTT. The V and J genes are TRBV10-3 and TRBJ2-3, with TRBD2 matching 10 bases. Germline CDR1 and CDR2: ENHRY and SYGVKD. Germline trimming cut 11 bases from V and 11 bases from J; bases unmatched to any gene: 16. This CDR3 spans 14 amino acids.

This clonotype showed up just a few times. V and J are TRBV20-1 and TRBJ2-4; 7 bases are shared with TRBD1. Unmatched junction bases numbered 10, after V lost 1 base and J lost 4 bases. Germline V gene sequence: CDR1 DFQATT, CDR2 SNEGSKA (reference sequence). The CDR3 covers 16 residues. CDR3 DNA: TGCAGTGCTAGAGGGACAGGCGGACGAAAGAAAAACATTCAGTACTTC. It specifies CSARGTGGRKKNIQYF.

J is TRBJ2-7 and V is TRBV5-1; TRBD1 agrees at 9 bases. Trimming cost V 4 bases and J 4 bases; bases outside gene matches: 9. The CDR3 extends over 15 amino acids. The germline CDR1 and CDR2 sequences are SGHRS and YFSETQ. The DNA for the CDR3 is TGCGCCAGCAGCACCTGGACAGGGGTCAGATACGAGCAGTACTTC. Residues: CASSTWTGVRYEQYF. Complete variable domain (other parts from reference TRBV5-1 and TRBJ2-7): KAGVTQTPRYLIKTRGQQVTLSCSPISGHRSVSWYQQTPGQGLQFLFEYFSETQRNKGNFPGRFSGRQFSNSRSEMNVSTLELGDSALYLCASSTWTGVRYEQYFGPGTRLTVT.

CDR3 protein: CASSFVGGAETQYF. In DNA, the CDR3 is TGTGCCAGCAGCTTTGTTGGGGGCGCGGAGACCCAGTACTTC. The chain recombines TRBV7-6 with TRBJ2-5, with D possibly matching TRBD1 (6 bases). V was pared by 3 bases and J by 5 bases, with 13 bases between. The CDR3 has 14 residues. Germline CDR1 SGHVS, CDR2 FNYEAQ.

This chain connects TRBV4-1 to TRBJ2-3, with D perhaps matching TRBD1 (5 bases). The CDR3 runs to 15 residues. Trimming shortened V by 4 bases and J by 1 base, and 12 bases separated the two germline ends. CDR1 MGHRA and CDR2 YSYEKL come from the germline V gene. The CDR3 DNA reads TGCGCCAGCAGCCCTGAAGGGGTGGGCACAGATACGCAGTATTTT. This gives the protein CASSPEGVGTDTQYF.

The V and J genes are TRBV5-4 and TRBJ2-7; D perhaps matches TRBD1 (6 bases). Per the germline V gene, CDR1 is SGHNT and CDR2 is YYREEE (reference sequence). This CDR3 is 16 amino acids long. The V and J ends lost 0 bases and 7 bases respectively, with 20 bases between them. DNA for the CDR3: TGTGCCAGCAGCTTGGCCCGGGACACGGACTTTCTGGAGCAGTACGTC. It encodes CASSLARDTDFLEQYV.

The rearrangement uses TRBV27 and TRBJ1-5; no clear D. The germline gives CDR1 MNHEY, CDR2 SMNVEV (reference sequence). V was pared by 2 bases and J by 4 bases, with 15 bases between. The CDR3 covers 16 residues. In DNA, the CDR3 is TGTGCCAGCAGTTTAGTACCCGGGCAGACTAATCAGCCCCAGCATTTT. It yields the protein CASSLVPGQTNQPQHF.

There are many counts of this clonotype. This chain connects TRBV7-9 to TRBJ1-2; D unresolved. The CDR3 is 13 amino acids. The V and J ends lost 5 bases and 6 bases respectively, with 13 bases between them. Germline CDR1 SEHNR, CDR2 FQNEAQ (reference sequence). The CDR3 DNA sequence: TGTGCCAGCAGCCGTACGGGAGATCATGGCTACACCTTC. This encodes CASSRTGDHGYTF.

DNA for the CDR3: TGTGCCAGTAGTATCGGTTGGGGTCTGTATGGCTACACCTTC. It encodes CASSIGWGLYGYTF. V is TRBV19 and J is TRBJ1-2; D not certain. CDR3 length equals 14 residues. Trimming cost V 3 bases and J 5 bases, with 13 bases left between them. The germline CDR1 and CDR2 sequences are LNHDA and SQIVND (reference sequence).

This sequence joins TRBV19 and TRBJ1-1; unclear D gene. V lost 7 bases and J lost 5, with 11 bases in between. There are 12 residues in the CDR3. The V gene's germline CDR1 is LNHDA and CDR2 SQIVND (reference sequence). The CDR3 coding sequence is TGTGCCAGTACCGCCAGTCGTACTGAAGCTTTCTTT. Translated, it gives CASTASRTEAFF.

The J gene is TRBJ2-7, the V gene TRBV4-1, with D possibly matching TRBD2 (5 bases). CDR3 size: 17 residues. V gave up 0 bases and J gave up 3 bases, with 18 bases separating them. Germline lookup yields CDR1 MGHRA and CDR2 YSYEKL. CDR3 amino acids: CASSQDTPGLIYYEQYF. The CDR3 nucleotides read TGCGCCAGCAGCCAAGATACCCCCGGACTTATTTACTACGAGCAGTACTTC.

The J gene is TRBJ1-5, the V gene TRBV6-1, with D possibly matching TRBD1 (6 bases). The CDR3 contains 16 residues. V lost 6 bases and J lost 5, with 20 bases in between. CDR1 is MNHNS and CDR2 is SASEGT in the germline V gene. The CDR3 sequence is CASRRLGTKFYQPQHF. CDR3 coding DNA: TGTGCCAGCAGAAGATTGGGGACAAAATTTTATCAGCCCCAGCATTTT.

The chain combines TRBV20-1 with TRBJ1-2; weak D call: TRBD1 (6 bases). CDR1 is DFQATT, CDR2 SNEGSKA, per germline (reference sequence). Trimming pared 0 bases from V and 8 bases from J, leaving 16 bases between. This CDR3 has 14 residues. The CDR3 DNA sequence: TGCAGTGCTAGAGACAAAGACCGCGGGGGCGGCTACACCTTC. Its translation: CSARDKDRGGGYTF.

The chain uses TRBV5-5 and TRBJ1-2; D remains ambiguous. This CDR3 comprises 16 residues. V was pared by 4 bases and J by 0 bases, with 16 bases between. CDR1 SGHKS and CDR2 YYEKEE come from the germline V gene (reference sequence). CDR3 nucleotides: TGTGCCAGCAGCGACGCGGCAGCCCGAGCTAACTATGGCTACACCTTC. It yields the protein CASSDAAARANYGYTF.

CDR3 residues: CASLTGTGGSYNEQFF. CDR3 coding DNA: TGTGCCAGTCTTACCGGGACAGGGGGCTCCTACAATGAGCAGTTCTTC. The chain employs TRBV19 and TRBJ2-1; TRBD1 matches at 11 bases. Germline CDR1 and CDR2: LNHDA and SQIVND (reference sequence). J lost 0 bases, V lost 8 bases, and 6 bases had no gene match. This CDR3 comprises 16 residues.